This TCR beta chain was profiled in a study of cytomegalovirus exposure and HLA in healthy donors. Study in general: Out of 398 genotyped donors, about 84% belonged to the Caucasian-associated ancestry cluster. Study findings and constraints: An apparent linkage of common viral pathogens to several of the most significant clusters emerged in a later analysis.

The germline gives CDR1 SGHDT, CDR2 YYEEEE. The CDR3 totals 15 residues. V dropped 0 bases and J dropped 0 bases, with 8 bases sitting between them. The PCR made use of 60 Vbeta and 13 Jbeta primers. Assay used: immunoSEQ multiplex PCR; TCRdb lists only in-frame clones, some missing. Of around 91,000 clones in the sample, around 64% are singletons; the top ten hold roughly 2.5%. In regard to this clone: Its cognate antigen is unknown.

The V and J genes are TRBV5-6 and TRBJ2-3; D not resolved. The sequencing input was PBMCs. This sequence originates from a human donor in good health. DNA for the CDR3: TGTGCCAGCAGCTTGGCCGCGACTAGCACAGATACGCAGTATTTT. This translates into CASSLAATSTDTQYF.